The 25 T cell receptor beta chains listed next were all sequenced from one sample in a study of control samples from healthy donors and cancer patients. Assay: immunoSEQ multiplex PCR; the TCRdb copy retains only in-frame clones and omits some. The table records 120,000 or so clones, just under 90% of them present only once. The source material was blood. These receptors were obtained from a man aged 25 to 45 in good health.

V and J are TRBV6-1 and TRBJ1-3; D not resolved. The V end was cut by 0 bases, the J end by 0 bases, with 6 bases between. The CDR3 length is 15 residues. The germline V gene has CDR1 MNHNS and CDR2 SASEGT. The CDR3 nucleotides are TGTGCCAGCAGTGAAGCTAGGGCCTCTGGAAACACCATATATTTT. Translated, it gives CASSEARASGNTIYF.

J is TRBJ2-3 and V is TRBV14, with a possible D match to TRBD1 (6 bases). The CDR3 has 16 amino acids. Per germline, CDR1 SGHDN and CDR2 FVKESK. V was pared by 0 bases and J by 5 bases, with 15 bases between. The CDR3 spells CASSQEIPGDLDTQYF. The DNA of the CDR3 is TGTGCCAGCAGCCAAGAGATACCAGGGGACCTAGATACGCAGTATTTT.

This clone was seen more than once but under ten times. A much larger clonotype is one base distant, so this may be a read error. The same CDR3 can be traced to other DNA sequences in this sample. V and J are TRBV4-1 and TRBJ1-2; 9 nucleotides match TRBD1. CDR1 and CDR2 from the germline V gene are MGHRA and YSYEKL. There are 16 residues in the CDR3. CDR3 sequence (DNA): TGCCCCCGCAGCCACGGGCGGGGGGGACAGGGTGAAGGCTACACCTTC. This encodes CPRSHGRGGQGEGYTF.

This chain uses TRBV10-3 with TRBJ2-5, with D tentatively TRBD1 (6 bases). V dropped 6 bases and J dropped 2 bases, with 7 bases sitting between them. Looked up from germline, CDR1 is ENHRY and CDR2 is SYGVKD. The CDR3 sequence is 12 residues long. The CDR3 is CAIRDRQETQYF. DNA for the CDR3: TGTGCCATCAGGGACAGACAAGAGACCCAGTACTTC.

The chain uses TRBV2 and TRBJ2-1, with D hard to call. The germline CDR1 and CDR2 sequences are SNHLY and FYNNEI. The CDR3 has 15 amino acids. The V gene lost 1 base and the J gene lost 0 bases, with 7 bases spanning the gap. This chain's CDR3 is CASSEDLSSYNEQFF. The CDR3 region has the DNA TGTGCCAGCAGTGAAGATCTGAGCTCCTACAATGAGCAGTTCTTC.

This sequence joins TRBV5-1 and TRBJ2-7; 9 positions agree with TRBD1. The CDR3 is made up of 14 amino acids. Losses at the gene ends were 3 bases for V and 2 bases for J; bases not matched to a gene: 3. CDR1 and CDR2 from the germline V gene are SGHRS and YFSETQ. This chain's CDR3 is CASSSGTGTYEQYF. In nucleotides, the CDR3 is TGCGCCAGCAGCTCTGGGACAGGGACCTACGAGCAGTACTTC.

The V call is TRBV6-1, the J call TRBJ1-5; D possibly corresponds to TRBD1 (5 bases). The CDR3 totals 18 residues. Trimming shortened V by 4 bases and J by 0 bases, and 19 bases separated the two germline ends. CDR1 and CDR2 from the germline V gene are MNHNS and SASEGT. Here the CDR3 reads CASSVSRGIPGSNQPQHF. CDR3 DNA sequence: TGTGCCAGCAGTGTCAGTCGGGGGATACCTGGTAGCAATCAGCCCCAGCATTTT.

Comments on this clone: At one end, the junction sequence differs from germline, possibly due to a read error. The V call is TRBV14, the J call TRBJ1-1; the D is unclear. Germline CDR1 is SGHDN and CDR2 is FVKESK. The CDR3 covers 13 residues. The CDR3 spells CASSPHVNTAAFF. CDR3 in DNA: TGTGCCAGCAGCCCACACGTGAACACTGCAGCTTTCTTT. The entire variable domain, with the rest obtained from reference TRBV14 and TRBJ1-1, is as follows: EAGVTQFPSHSVIEKGQTVTLRCDPISGHDNLYWYRRVMGKEIKFLLHFVKESKQDESGMPNNRFLAERTGGTYSTLKVQPAELEDSGVYFCASSPHVNTAAFFGQGTRLTVV.

The chain carries TRBV5-6 and TRBJ1-2, with D perhaps TRBD1 (5 bases). V lost 3 bases, J lost 6 bases, and 18 bases lay in between. The CDR3 loop spans 15 amino acids. Germline lookup yields CDR1 SGHDT and CDR2 YYEEEE. CDR3 coding DNA: TGTGCCAGCAGCTCCCCTCAGCAGGGAGTCGATGGCTACACCTTC. Its protein is CASSSPQQGVDGYTF.

This clone was counted between two and nine times. V usage is TRBV4-1 and J usage is TRBJ1-6, with 10 positions matching TRBD1. V lost 3 bases, J lost 6 bases, and 5 bases stayed unmatched. The germline V gene encodes CDR1 MGHRA and CDR2 YSYEKL. The CDR3 is 16 residues long. The CDR3 loop reads CASSHRQGAVNSPLHF. CDR3 nucleotide sequence: TGCGCCAGCAGCCATAGACAGGGGGCGGTTAATTCACCCCTCCACTTT.

CDR3 protein: CASRAGTGNSPLHF. Written as DNA, the CDR3 is TGTGCCAGCAGAGCCGGGACAGGGAATTCACCCCTCCACTTT. The chain uses TRBV2 and TRBJ1-6, with 9 bases identical to TRBD1. The V segment lost 6 bases and the J segment 7 bases; nucleotides outside the gene matches: 4. The germline V gene has CDR1 SNHLY and CDR2 FYNNEI. The CDR3 covers 14 residues. Full variable domain (missing parts from reference TRBV2 and TRBJ1-6): EPEVTQTPSHQVTQMGQEVILRCVPISNHLYFYWYRQILGQKVEFLVSFYNNEISEKSEIFDDQFSVERPDGSNFTLKIRSTKLEDSAMYFCASRAGTGNSPLHFGNGTRLTVT.

This chain joins TRBV9 and TRBJ1-6, with D possibly matching TRBD1 (6 bases). This CDR3 spans 15 amino acids. CDR1 is SGDLS and CDR2 is YYNGEE in the germline V gene. Trimming took off 3 bases at V and 6 bases at J, with 13 bases between the two ends. CDR3 sequence: CASSDQQGVNSPLHF. CDR3 nucleotide sequence: TGTGCCAGCAGCGACCAACAGGGCGTTAATTCACCCCTCCACTTT.

CDR3 bases: TGTGCCAGCAGAGATGCCCGGACAGACCGGGGAGGACCCCTCCACTTT. This codes for CASRDARTDRGGPLHF. V usage is TRBV2 and J usage is TRBJ1-6, with D perhaps TRBD1 (6 bases). Germline lookup yields CDR1 SNHLY and CDR2 FYNNEI. The germline V and J ends were trimmed by 6 bases and 12 bases, with 24 bases remaining between them. The CDR3 runs to 16 residues.

The chain employs TRBV5-1 and TRBJ1-2; a possible D gene is TRBD1 (5 bases). Germline V gives CDR1 SGHRS, CDR2 YFSETQ. The CDR3 spans 15 residues. V was trimmed by 7 bases and J by 4 bases, leaving 20 bases between them. DNA of the CDR3: TGCGCCAGCGGGGTGTCAGGGCTAAGGGGCTATGGCTACACCTTC. Protein product: CASGVSGLRGYGYTF. The variable domain in full, completed from reference TRBV5-1 and TRBJ1-2, reads KAGVTQTPRYLIKTRGQQVTLSCSPISGHRSVSWYQQTPGQGLQFLFEYFSETQRNKGNFPGRFSGRQFSNSRSEMNVSTLELGDSALYLCASGVSGLRGYGYTFGSGTRLTVV.

The genes are TRBV4-2 and TRBJ2-3, with 7 bases matching TRBD2. CDR1 and CDR2 from the germline V gene are LGHNA and YNFKEQ. The CDR3 spans 19 residues. With 1 base clipped from V and 0 bases from J, the junction kept 13 bases outside the gene matches. The CDR3 sequence is CASSQGGGMGEGSTDTQYF. The CDR3 DNA reads as TGTGCCAGCAGCCAAGGGGGGGGGATGGGAGAAGGAAGCACAGATACGCAGTATTTT.

A few counts support this clone. This rearrangement joins TRBV6-1 to TRBJ1-2; D is undetermined. V lost 2 bases to trimming and J lost 4 bases, with 8 bases between them. The length of the CDR3 is 13 residues. In germline, CDR1 is MNHNS, CDR2 SASEGT. The CDR3 coding sequence is TGTGCCAGCAGTGAAACCAGAAGCTATGGCTACACCTTC. Encoded protein: CASSETRSYGYTF.

The rearrangement uses TRBV2 and TRBJ1-1; no clear D. The germline V and J ends were trimmed by 3 bases and 4 bases, with 9 bases remaining between them. CDR1 is SNHLY and CDR2 is FYNNEI in the germline V gene. The CDR3 sequence is 13 residues long. CDR3 loop: CASSDSMSTEAFF. DNA of the CDR3: TGTGCCAGCAGTGACAGTATGAGCACTGAAGCTTTCTTT.

This clone was counted a single time. The chain has TRBV5-1 and TRBJ2-7, with 10 bases matching TRBD1. Germline V gene sequence: CDR1 SGHRS, CDR2 YFSETQ. Trimming removed 3 bases from V and 6 bases from J; junction bases left unmatched: 12. This CDR3 spans 16 amino acids. The CDR3 sequence: CASSWGPGQGTGEQYF. The CDR3 bases are TGCGCCAGCAGCTGGGGACCGGGACAGGGGACGGGCGAGCAGTACTTC.

Comments on this clone: An end of the junction does not agree with germline; a read error may underlie this. The rearrangement uses TRBV11-2 and TRBJ2-1, with TRBD2 matching 11 bases. The CDR3 consists of 19 residues. CDR1 and CDR2 from the germline V gene are SGHAT and FQNNGV. The chain's CDR3 is CAGSLSLTTGLAGLNEQFF. DNA of the CDR3: TGTGCCGGCAGCTTGTCCTTAACTACCGGACTAGCGGGTTTGAATGAGCAGTTCTTC.

V gene TRBV3-1 (or the pseudogene TRBV3-2) combines with J gene TRBJ1-6, with 7 positions matching TRBD1. Germline CDR1 LGHDT, CDR2 YNNKEL (reference sequence). After removal of 4 bases from V and 3 bases from J, the junction contained 9 bases not matched to a gene. This CDR3 contains 17 residues. In DNA, the CDR3 is TGTGCCAGCAGCCCGAGACAGGGTAGCGTCTATAATTCACCCCTCCACTTT. This encodes CASSPRQGSVYNSPLHF.

In DNA form, the CDR3 reads TGTGCCAGCAGCCCTCCAGGCGACAATCAGCCCCAGCATTTT. This translates into CASSPPGDNQPQHF. The chain combines TRBV11-2 with TRBJ1-5; D gene unclear. Trimming took off 5 bases at V and 3 bases at J, with 11 bases between the two ends. Germline V gene data show CDR1 as SGHAT and CDR2 as FQNNGV. The CDR3 spans 14 residues.

The sample holds one count of this clone. The rearrangement links TRBV5-6 to TRBJ2-7; D unresolved. Germline V gives CDR1 SGHDT, CDR2 YYEEEE. Trimming took 0 bases from V and 6 from J, leaving 10 bases between them. This CDR3 has 13 amino acids. CDR3 loop: CASSLGLVLEQYV. The CDR3 DNA sequence: TGTGCCAGCAGCTTGGGGCTAGTACTCGAGCAGTACGTC.

This clone was counted a few times. The chain links TRBV29-1 to TRBJ2-1; 10 bases are a match to TRBD2. Germline lookup yields CDR1 SQVTM and CDR2 ANQGSEA. The CDR3 spans 15 residues. Trimming at V came to 2 bases and at J to 6 bases, leaving 7 bases not matched to a gene. As DNA, the CDR3 is TGCAGCGTTGAACGTTTAGCGGGGGGACGCAATGAGCAGTTCTTC. It encodes CSVERLAGGRNEQFF.

This chain uses TRBV7-7 with TRBJ1-5; D is uncertain. V shed 1 base and J shed 0 bases, with 10 bases lying between them. Per the germline V gene, CDR1 is SSHAT and CDR2 is FNYEAQ (reference sequence). The CDR3 consists of 16 residues. The CDR3 coding sequence is TGTGCCAGCAGCTTAGTATTCCTCTATAGCAATCAGCCCCAGCATTTT. It is translated as CASSLVFLYSNQPQHF. Complete variable domain (other parts from reference TRBV7-7 and TRBJ1-5): GAGVSQSPRYKVTKRGQDVTLRCDPISSHATLYWYQQALGQGPEFLTYFNYEAQPDKSGLPSDRFSAERPEGSISTLTIQRTEQRDSAMYRCASSLVFLYSNQPQHFGDGTRLSIL.

This chain connects TRBV6-5 to TRBJ1-1, with unresolved D. The CDR3 has 11 amino acids. V was shortened by 4 bases and J by 11 bases, with 11 bases between the two germline ends. Per germline, CDR1 MNHEY and CDR2 SVGAGI. The DNA of the CDR3 is TGTGCCAGCAGTTCCCGGGGAAGGGCTTTCTTT. It encodes CASSSRGRAFF.